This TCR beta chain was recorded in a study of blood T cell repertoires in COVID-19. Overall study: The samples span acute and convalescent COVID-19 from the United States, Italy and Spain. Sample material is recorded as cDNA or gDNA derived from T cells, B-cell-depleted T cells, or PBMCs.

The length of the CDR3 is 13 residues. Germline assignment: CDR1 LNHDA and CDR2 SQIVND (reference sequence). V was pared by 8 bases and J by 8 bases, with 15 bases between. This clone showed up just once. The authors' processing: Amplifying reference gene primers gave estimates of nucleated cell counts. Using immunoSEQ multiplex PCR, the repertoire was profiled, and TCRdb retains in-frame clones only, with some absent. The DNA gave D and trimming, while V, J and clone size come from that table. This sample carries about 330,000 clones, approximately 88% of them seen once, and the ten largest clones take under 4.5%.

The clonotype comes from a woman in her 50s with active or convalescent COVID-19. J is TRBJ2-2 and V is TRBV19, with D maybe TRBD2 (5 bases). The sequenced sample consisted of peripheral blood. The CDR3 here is CASHHRGAGELFF. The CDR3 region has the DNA TGTGCCAGTCACCACCGGGGAGCTGGGGAGCTGTTTTTT.